This T cell receptor beta chain was captured by sequencing in a study of Graves' ophthalmopathy and Graves' hyperthyroidism. In this sample, this clonotype turned up many times. CDR3 regions of TCR beta were amplified from RNA transcripts. An initial RT-PCR round employing HTBI primers preceded a second-round multiplex PCR. TCRdb independently ran MiXCR on the multiplex PCR reads; one entry per CDR3 protein. The sample lists around 660,000 distinct CDR3 sequences; more than 40% were seen once. If patients had other autoimmune diseases, uncontrolled infections, pregnancy or lactation, they were excluded. The source of the PBMCs was 10 ml of fresh peripheral blood. Trimming took 4 bases from V and 2 from J; bases not matched to a gene: 2. This CDR3 is built from 13 residues. CDR1 DFQATT and CDR2 SNEGSKA come from the germline V gene (reference sequence).

Sequenced: peripheral blood. The sequence was collected from an adult man with Graves' ophthalmopathy. J is TRBJ2-5 and V is TRBV20-1; 9 nucleotides match TRBD2. This CDR3 is CSAMLAGQETQYF. DNA for the CDR3: TGCAGTGCTATGCTAGCGGGGCAAGAGACCCAGTACTTC.